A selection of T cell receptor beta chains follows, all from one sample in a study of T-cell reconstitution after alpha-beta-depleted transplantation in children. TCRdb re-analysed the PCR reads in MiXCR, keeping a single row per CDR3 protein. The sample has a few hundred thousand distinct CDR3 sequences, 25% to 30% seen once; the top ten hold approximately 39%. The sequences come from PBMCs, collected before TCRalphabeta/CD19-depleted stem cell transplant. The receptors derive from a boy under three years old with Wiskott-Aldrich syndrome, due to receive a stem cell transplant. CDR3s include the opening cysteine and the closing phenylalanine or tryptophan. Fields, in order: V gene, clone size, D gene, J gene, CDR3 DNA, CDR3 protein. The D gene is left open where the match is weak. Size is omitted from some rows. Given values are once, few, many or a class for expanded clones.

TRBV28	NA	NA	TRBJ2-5	TGTGCCAGCAGTGAGAAAAGGGAGACCCAGTACTTC	CASSEKRETQYF
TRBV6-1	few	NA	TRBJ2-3	TGTGCCAGCAGTGACGGACTCACAGATACGCAGTATTTT	CASSDGLTDTQYF
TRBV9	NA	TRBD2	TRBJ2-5	TGTGCCAGCAGCGTAGGAGGTAGCGGGAGAGAAGAGACCCAGTACTTC	CASSVGGSGREETQYF
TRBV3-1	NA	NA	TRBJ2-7	TGTGCCAGCAGCCAGGCGAGCTCCTACGAGCAGTACTTC	CASSQASSYEQYF
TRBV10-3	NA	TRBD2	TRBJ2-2	TGTGCCATCAGTGTTGCTAGCGGAGCGAACACCGGGGAGCTGTTTTTT	CAISVASGANTGELFF
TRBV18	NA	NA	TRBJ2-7	TGTGCCAGCTCCCAGTACGGCTACGAGCAGTACTTC	CASSQYGYEQYF
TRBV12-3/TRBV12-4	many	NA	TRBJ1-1	TGTGCCAGCAGTTTGGATTCCTGGGAGACAGGACAAAACACTGAAGCTTTCTTT	CASSLDSWETGQNTEAFF
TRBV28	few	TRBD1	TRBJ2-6	TGTGCCAGCAGTTTAAAGGGGTGGTGGGTGACAGGGGCTGGGGCCAACGTCCTGACTTTC	CASSLKGWWVTGAGANVLTF
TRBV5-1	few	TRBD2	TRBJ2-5	TGCGCCAGCAGCTTTGGGACTAGCGGGAGTGAGACCCAGTACTTC	CASSFGTSGSETQYF
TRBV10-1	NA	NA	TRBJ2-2	TGCGCCAGCAGGGAGCAGGGGACCACCGGGGAGCTGTTTTTT	CASREQGTTGELFF
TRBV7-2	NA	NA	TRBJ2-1	TGTGCCAGCAGCTTAGCGAGGCTAGCCCTTGGGCAGTTCTTC	CASSLARLALGQFF
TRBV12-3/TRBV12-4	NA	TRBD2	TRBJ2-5	TGTGCCAGCAGTTTGGGTAGCGGGCTAGAGACCCAGTACTTC	CASSLGSGLETQYF
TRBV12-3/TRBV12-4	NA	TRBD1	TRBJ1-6	TGTGCCAGCAGTTTACGGACAGGGGACAATTCACCCCTCCACTTT	CASSLRTGDNSPLHF
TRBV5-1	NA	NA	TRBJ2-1	TGCGCCAGCAGCTTCTCGGAGGGCCAGTACAATGAGCAGTTCTTC	CASSFSEGQYNEQFF
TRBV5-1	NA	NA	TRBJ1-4	TGCGCCAGCAGAGTGGGGCCCCGGAATGAAAAACTGTTTTTT	CASRVGPRNEKLFF
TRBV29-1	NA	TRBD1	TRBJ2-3	TGCAGCGTTGTCGGGACAGGGGGCTTCGATACGCAGTATTTT	CSVVGTGGFDTQYF